This TCR beta chain emerged from a study of blood T cell repertoires in COVID-19. The overall study: Acute and convalescent COVID-19 samples came from the United States, Italy and Spain. T cells, B-cell-depleted T cells, or PBMCs supplied cDNA or gDNA.

CDR3 size: 16 residues. The germline V gene encodes CDR1 MNHEY and CDR2 SVGAGI. Trimming cost V 4 bases and J 4 bases, with 16 bases left between them. In the source study's methods: Reference gene primer amplification gave estimated nucleated cell counts. TCRdb's table, derived via immunoSEQ multiplex PCR, lists solely in-frame clones and lacks some. The V and J calls and the clone size are those of that table, but D and trimming were determined from the DNA. The repertoire holds around 180,000 clones, with approximately 74% as singletons. This receptor was obtained from a woman older than 75 with acute or convalescent COVID-19. The sample consisted of peripheral blood. The chain carries TRBV6-5 and TRBJ2-2; TRBD1 is a possible D gene (6 bases). The CDR3 reads CASSWTARLATGELFF. Written as DNA, the CDR3 is TGTGCCAGCAGTTGGACAGCTCGACTTGCCACCGGGGAGCTGTTTTTT.